The clone carrying this T cell receptor beta chain was seen only once. This sample is part of a study of Ad26.COV2.S vaccination and SARS-CoV-2 variants. Across the whole study: The vaccine Ad26.COV2.S was put into the muscle once, or twice with 56 days between.

The CDR3 loop spans 15 amino acids. V shed 0 bases and J shed 5 bases, with 14 bases lying between them. CDR1 is SGHNT, CDR2 YYREEE, per germline (reference sequence). Assay used: immunoSEQ multiplex PCR; TCRdb lists only in-frame clones, some missing. The sample carries around 420,000 clones, 88% recorded once. Noted treatment: 19 received Ad26.COV2.S at low or high dose, single or two shots; about five received placebo; per-sample allocation not given. On day 63 after the first injection, vaccine and placebo recipients gave samples. Whoever gave the sample was an adult aged 18-55 years in Boston. This material consisted of peripheral blood, taken in a trial of Ad26.COV2.S vaccine versus placebo. The J gene is TRBJ2-5, the V gene TRBV5-4; possibly TRBD1 for D (5 bases). The receptor comes from a person between 18 and 65 years old who received the Ad26.COV2.S COVID-19 vaccine or a placebo. The CDR3 nucleotides read TGTGCCAGCAGCTTGGCGGGTAGGGGCCCGGAGACCCAGTACTTC. Translated: CASSLAGRGPETQYF.